This T cell receptor beta chain derives from a study of blood T cell repertoires in COVID-19. V was pared by 0 bases and J by 5 bases, with 5 bases between. CDR3 length equals 12 residues. Germline V gene sequence: CDR1 GTSNPN, CDR2 SVGIG (reference sequence). This clone has just one count. In the original analysis: Estimated nucleated cell counts came from reference gene primer amplification. Profiled with immunoSEQ multiplex PCR; TCRdb holds only in-frame clones, not every one. V and J calls and clone size are given by that table; D and trimming were obtained from the DNA. The sample holds under 70,000 clones, roughly 89% seen once.

The sequenced sample was peripheral blood. The chain carries TRBV30 and TRBJ1-3; D uncertain. The sequence came from a man aged 55 to 70 with active COVID-19. CDR3 residues: CAWSVLRNTIYF. The DNA of the CDR3 is TGTGCCTGGAGTGTACTAAGAAACACCATATATTTT.